This note documents a single TCR beta chain sequence. Its antigen is unidentified. This record belongs to a study of OX40 agonist ivuxolimab in advanced cancers. General study findings and limits: Expanded peripheral T cell antigen specificity was not determined. On average, CD8+ T cells had more expanded clones than CD4+. At 0.1 to 3.0 mg/kg and by week 6, clonal expansion occurred in CD4+ and CD8+ blood T cells.

Only in-frame clones appear in the TCRdb table, and some are missing; sequencing was by immunoSEQ multiplex PCR. The sample carries approximately 70,000 clones, 77% recorded once. The CDR3 runs 13 residues. CDR1 and CDR2 from the germline V gene are MNHEY and SVGAGI. The V end lost 4 bases, the J end lost 2 bases, and 9 bases lay between the germline ends. Sampling of blood occurred at baseline, cycle 4 day 1, and cycle 7 day 1. The source of this sequence is an adult with an advanced solid tumor such as melanoma, head and neck, liver or kidney cancer. This chain joins TRBV6-5 and TRBJ2-7; D is undetermined. The specimen comprised CD4+ or CD8+ T cells sorted from blood, sampled in a trial of the OX40 agonist ivuxolimab. Here the CDR3 DNA reads TGTGCCAGCAGTTTCAAGGTTCCCTACGAGCAGTACTTC. This sequence encodes CASSFKVPYEQYF.